This TCR beta chain was recovered during a study of blood T cell repertoires in COVID-19. The protocol was immunoSEQ multiplex PCR, while the TCRdb copy is restricted to in-frame clones and leaves out a portion. The profile shows more than 80,000 clones, about 90% of them singletons. The material sequenced was peripheral blood. This receptor was taken from an elderly man with acute or convalescent COVID-19.

As DNA, the CDR3 is TGTGCCACCCATCAGCAGGCCGCTAACCGGGGTGAAAAACTGTTTTTT. Its translation is CATHQQAANRGEKLFF. The J gene is TRBJ1-4, the V gene TRBV21-1. TRBV21-1 is a documented pseudogene. This CDR3 contains 16 residues.